What follows describes a single T cell receptor beta chain. It has no known antigen specificity. Base qualities are missing; no much larger clone stands one base away. In the same sample, other DNA sequences code for this CDR3. The germline V gene provides CDR1 MNHEY and CDR2 SVGAGI. Relative to germline, V is 7 bases shorter and J is 11 bases shorter, with 17 bases between their ends. From its cysteine to its phenylalanine, the CDR3 spans 12 amino acids. Only CDR3 DNA remains: 36 bases, in frame from the first base. This sample is part of a study of cytomegalovirus exposure and HLA in healthy donors (dated 2017 in TCRdb). For the study in its entirety: An earlier analysis of several hundred of the donors reported roughly 300 Gb of sequence data and some 120 million unique TCR beta sequences from 150 million to 200 million T cells. HLA typing covered class I and class II loci at four-digit resolution. Donor age, sex, ethnicity and CMV serostatus were collected together with the repertoire data. Rather than drawing on any new phenotypic data, the later analysis identified candidate immune exposures from TCR beta sequences and the way those sequences occurred across donors. Every discovery cohort repertoire had been produced on one sequencing platform. Using immunosequencing, the study profiled T cell repertoires from fewer than 850 subjects and related those repertoires to cytomegalovirus serostatus. High-throughput TCR immunosequencing, statistical association of individual TCRs with disease status, and machine learning were combined to predict cytomegalovirus infection status. In an earlier analysis of roughly 600 of the donors, high-throughput TCR beta sequencing was used to judge whether each TCR beta V gene segment behaved as functional or pseudogenic. Typing coverage differed by locus: A, B, C, DRB1 and DQB1 were typed in roughly 620-630 donors, DQA1 in 522, DPA1 in nearly 610, and DPB1 in approximately 450. A later analysis re-analyzed previously published TCR beta repertoires from about 730 donors and added high-resolution HLA genotyping to study TCR occurrence patterns. On average, roughly 240,000 unique TCR beta nucleotide sequences were sequenced per donor among some 430 genotyped donors of the cohort, with roughly 18% of those sequences being non-productive. Because of strong linkage in the cohort, roughly five DR-DQ haplotypes were treated as single units for association and clustering. A later genetic analysis took genome-wide SNP genotypes for about 55% of the 666 donors and used that subset as a discovery cohort. Of the 300 to 500 genotyped donors, 81% were placed in the genetic ancestry cluster associated with self-reported Caucasian donors. The study aimed to test whether signatures of past pathogen exposure could be identified by cataloging public T cell receptors. Approximately 310 gigabases of sequencing data and 91 million or so unique TCR sequences made up an early release that covered some 640 HLA-typed donors. In addition to the first cohort of 650 to 750 subjects, a separate validation cohort of 120 different subjects was used.

Summary of the overall study and its limitations: Linkage disequilibrium might explain the correlated functional status among segregating V segments, but an unknown experimental factor could not be excluded. The authors suggested that the approach could potentially be generalized to other disease states and immunological phenotypes. The study gave a list of 150 to 200 TCR beta chains associated with cytomegalovirus. The earlier analysis of approximately 590 of the donors excluded fewer than 20 rarely observed V segments, including chromosome 9 orphons, because counts were too low. At a false discovery rate of 0.05, a later analysis linked 15,000 to 20,000 TCR beta sequences to specific HLA alleles. Broadly in line with IMGT annotations, most TCR beta V segments showed up in productive rearrangements about 87% or about 30% of the time in an earlier analysis of 587 of the donors. A later genetic analysis associated a missense DCLRE1C variant with V-gene and J-gene trimming of TCR beta chains, and an independent cohort replicated the association. The only immune exposure information available for the cohort was CMV serostatus. According to a later analysis, most CMV-associated TCR beta chains appeared to be HLA-restricted, and the HLA associations seemed to be driven largely by CMV exposure. Presence/absence analyses assumed roughly uniform sequencing depth across donors, an assumption that may not hold. This cohort had only TCR beta chains sequenced, and the lack of alpha or paired-chain data limited which features could be detected. In vitro tests confirmed that a few of the cytomegalovirus-associated TCR beta chains recognize cytomegalovirus antigens. A later analysis reported that several top co-occurrence clusters appeared linked to parvovirus B19, influenza, CMV and Epstein-Barr virus. When HLA alleles, especially DR and DQ, strongly co-occurred, TCR associations were difficult to assign to individual alleles. Some IMGT-functional V segments, including TRBV6-2 and TRBV6-3, could not be distinguished by the 87-base-pair reads and were therefore excluded. A later analysis found that HLA-associated TCR beta chains were more clonally expanded and had lower generation probabilities than equally common non-associated chains. Cytomegalovirus status was reported to be diagnosed by the classifier with high specificity and sensitivity in both the original and validation cohorts. A further reported finding was that TCR beta sequences accurately predicted the HLA-A and HLA-B alleles for most subjects in the first cohort. While some public TCRs were present in many individuals, most TCR sequences turned up only very rarely across donors. Because HLA typing was unavailable for some donors at each locus, only the typed subset was used in association tests. According to a later genetic analysis, donors in an Asian-associated ancestry cluster had fewer N-insertions in productive TCRs than the roughly 700-donor mean. A cluster of highly shared sequence variants was judged likely to represent a technical artifact of the sequencing pipeline. In a later analysis, the rate of TCR association differed among HLA loci, with DRB1 alleles having the most associated TCRs and HLA-C alleles having the fewest.

In total, roughly 670 healthy bone marrow donors made up the cohort. At the time of sampling, all cohort members were nominally healthy, though unrecorded immune exposures were likely present. The donor tested CMV seronegative, placing the donor among the 300 to 400 seronegative members of the cohort. Every donor gave a peripheral blood sample, and the peripheral blood mononuclear cells from that sample were used for TCR beta sequencing. Genomic DNA extraction from the blood cell samples was performed with the Qiagen DNeasy Blood Extraction Kit. The library was prepared using the immunoSEQ multiplex PCR assay. For the multiplex PCR, a mixture combining 60 forward primers for TCR Vbeta segments and 13 reverse primers for TCR Jbeta segments was used. Amplification of the CDR3 region of rearranged TCR beta genes was performed with a multiplex PCR assay on genomic DNA. The amplified TCR beta libraries were sequenced on the Illumina HiSeq System as 87-base-pair reads. The original pipeline was this. A later analysis counted about 80 million unique TCR beta chains across the 640 or so repertoires, and 9 million to 14 million of these chains were shared by at least two donors. Raw reads were error-corrected and collapsed into unique sequences with a nearest-neighbor algorithm that merged closely related sequences to remove PCR and sequencing errors. Alignment of CDR3 sequences to IMGT reference sequences was used to assign V, D and J gene segments. For a sequence to be retained, a match of at least six nucleotides was required to both a V gene segment and a J gene segment. Rearrangements were classified as productive when the CDR3 lacked stop codons and remained in frame with V and J, and all other rearrangements were classified as non-productive. CDR3 was defined by IMGT convention, running from the second conserved V-encoded cysteine to the conserved J-encoded phenylalanine. Sequences without an unambiguous match to a single V gene segment were excluded from the earlier analysis of approximately 600 of the donors. An earlier analysis of fewer than 650 of the donors classified V segments as functional when productive rearrangements were above 56.7% and as segregating when the standard deviation between donors was above 5%. To diagnose cytomegalovirus status from the catalog of TCR beta chain sequences, a statistical classification framework was built. In a later analysis, V and J genes were assigned by comparing TCR nucleotide sequences against IMGT/GENE-DB human TR gene sequences. Using the TCRdist pipeline, a later analysis assigned CDR3 sequences along with most-parsimonious VDJ recombination scenarios. In a later analysis, each TCR beta chain was defined by its CDR3 amino acid sequence together with its V-gene family, and reads without a unique V-gene family were excluded. To address suspected cross-contamination and a sequencing artifact, a later analysis removed several hundred highly shared, low-generation-probability nucleotide sequences. In a later analysis, a clonal expansion index was calculated for each public chain from normalized within-repertoire ranks of inferred template counts. In a later analysis, generation probabilities were computed with a VDJ recombination model fitted to out-of-frame rearrangements, and the resulting probabilities were checked against IGoR. In a later analysis, TCR-TCR, TCR-HLA and TCR-CMV co-occurrence was scored with hypergeometric tests, and a repertoire-size bias correction was applied to TCR pairs. In a later analysis, false discovery rates were estimated by permuting HLA or CMV assignments 20 times. In a later analysis, co-occurring TCRs were grouped with DBSCAN, and TCRdist sequence similarity was added when clustering was performed within HLA-allele-positive subsets. Repertoires with fewer than 30,000 or more than 120,000 public chains, plus five repertoires with anomalous nucleotide sharing, were excluded from co-occurrence clustering. This is the immuneACCESS table as TCRdb keeps it, with only in-frame sequences that have V and J called. A part of the clones is gone; compared with another copy, unresolved V genes explain less than half, and the rest is unexplained. V and J calls and clone size are those listed in that table; D and trimming were worked out from the DNA. The sample contains 45,000 to 60,000 clones, 65% to 80% of them found a single time. The ten largest clones take up 7% to 10% of the sample.

The clonotype comes from a woman aged 45-65 years in good health and CMV-seronegative. The rearrangement joined TRBV6-5 to TRBJ1-1, with the D gene not confidently named. What was sequenced was PBMCs. Here is the DNA: TGTGCCAGCACGCCCGGAGGGAGGGTGGCTTTCTTT. Translated, it reads CASTPGGRVAFF.